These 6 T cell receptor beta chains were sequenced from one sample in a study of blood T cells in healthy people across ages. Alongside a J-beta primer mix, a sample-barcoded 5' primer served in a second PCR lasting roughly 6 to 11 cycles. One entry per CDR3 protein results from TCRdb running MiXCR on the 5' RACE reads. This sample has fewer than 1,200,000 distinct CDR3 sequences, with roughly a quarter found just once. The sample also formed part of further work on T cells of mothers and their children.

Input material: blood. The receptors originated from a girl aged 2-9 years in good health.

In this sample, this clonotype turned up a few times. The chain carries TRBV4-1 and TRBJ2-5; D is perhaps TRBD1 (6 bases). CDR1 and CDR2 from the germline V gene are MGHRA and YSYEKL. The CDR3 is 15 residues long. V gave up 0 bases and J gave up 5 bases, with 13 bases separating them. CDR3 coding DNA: TGCGCCAGCAGCCAAGAACAGGGCAGGGGTGAGACCCAGTACTTC. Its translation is CASSQEQGRGETQYF.

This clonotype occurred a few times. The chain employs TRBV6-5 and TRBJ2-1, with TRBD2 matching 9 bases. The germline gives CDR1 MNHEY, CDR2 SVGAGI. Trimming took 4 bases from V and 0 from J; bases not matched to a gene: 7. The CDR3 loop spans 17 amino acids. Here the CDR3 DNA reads TGTGCCAGCAGTTCACTTCTAGCGGGGCCCTCCTACAATGAGCAGTTCTTC. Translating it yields CASSSLLAGPSYNEQFF.

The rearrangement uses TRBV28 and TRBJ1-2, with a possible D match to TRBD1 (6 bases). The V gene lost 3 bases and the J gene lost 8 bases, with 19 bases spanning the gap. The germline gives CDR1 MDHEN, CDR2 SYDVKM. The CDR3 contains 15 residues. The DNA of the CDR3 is TGTGCCAGCAGTTTGAGTTTGAAGGGGGGTAACGGCTACACCTTC. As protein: CASSLSLKGGNGYTF.

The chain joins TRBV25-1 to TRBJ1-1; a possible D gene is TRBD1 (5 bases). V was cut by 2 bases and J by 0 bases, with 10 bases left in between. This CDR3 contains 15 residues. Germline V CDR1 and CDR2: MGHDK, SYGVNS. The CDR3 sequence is CASSEEAGLNTEAFF. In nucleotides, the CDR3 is TGTGCCAGCAGTGAAGAGGCAGGGCTGAACACTGAAGCTTTCTTT. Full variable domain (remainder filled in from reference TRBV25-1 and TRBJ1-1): EADIYQTPRYLVIGTGKKITLECSQTMGHDKMYWYQQDPGMELHLIHYSYGVNSTEKGDLSSESTVSRIRTEHFPLTLESARPSHTSQYLCASSEEAGLNTEAFFGQGTRLTVV.

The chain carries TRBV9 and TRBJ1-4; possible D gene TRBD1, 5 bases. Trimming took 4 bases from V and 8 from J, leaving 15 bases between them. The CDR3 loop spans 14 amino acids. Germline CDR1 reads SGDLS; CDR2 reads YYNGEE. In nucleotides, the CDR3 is TGTGCCAGCAGCCAGACAGTGAATGGAGAAAAACTGTTTTTT. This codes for CASSQTVNGEKLFF.

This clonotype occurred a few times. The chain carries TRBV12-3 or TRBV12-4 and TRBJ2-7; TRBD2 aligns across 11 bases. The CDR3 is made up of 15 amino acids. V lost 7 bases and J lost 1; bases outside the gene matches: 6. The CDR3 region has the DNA TGTGCCAGCACAAACCTAGCGGGAGGATCCTACGAGCAGTACTTC. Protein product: CASTNLAGGSYEQYF.